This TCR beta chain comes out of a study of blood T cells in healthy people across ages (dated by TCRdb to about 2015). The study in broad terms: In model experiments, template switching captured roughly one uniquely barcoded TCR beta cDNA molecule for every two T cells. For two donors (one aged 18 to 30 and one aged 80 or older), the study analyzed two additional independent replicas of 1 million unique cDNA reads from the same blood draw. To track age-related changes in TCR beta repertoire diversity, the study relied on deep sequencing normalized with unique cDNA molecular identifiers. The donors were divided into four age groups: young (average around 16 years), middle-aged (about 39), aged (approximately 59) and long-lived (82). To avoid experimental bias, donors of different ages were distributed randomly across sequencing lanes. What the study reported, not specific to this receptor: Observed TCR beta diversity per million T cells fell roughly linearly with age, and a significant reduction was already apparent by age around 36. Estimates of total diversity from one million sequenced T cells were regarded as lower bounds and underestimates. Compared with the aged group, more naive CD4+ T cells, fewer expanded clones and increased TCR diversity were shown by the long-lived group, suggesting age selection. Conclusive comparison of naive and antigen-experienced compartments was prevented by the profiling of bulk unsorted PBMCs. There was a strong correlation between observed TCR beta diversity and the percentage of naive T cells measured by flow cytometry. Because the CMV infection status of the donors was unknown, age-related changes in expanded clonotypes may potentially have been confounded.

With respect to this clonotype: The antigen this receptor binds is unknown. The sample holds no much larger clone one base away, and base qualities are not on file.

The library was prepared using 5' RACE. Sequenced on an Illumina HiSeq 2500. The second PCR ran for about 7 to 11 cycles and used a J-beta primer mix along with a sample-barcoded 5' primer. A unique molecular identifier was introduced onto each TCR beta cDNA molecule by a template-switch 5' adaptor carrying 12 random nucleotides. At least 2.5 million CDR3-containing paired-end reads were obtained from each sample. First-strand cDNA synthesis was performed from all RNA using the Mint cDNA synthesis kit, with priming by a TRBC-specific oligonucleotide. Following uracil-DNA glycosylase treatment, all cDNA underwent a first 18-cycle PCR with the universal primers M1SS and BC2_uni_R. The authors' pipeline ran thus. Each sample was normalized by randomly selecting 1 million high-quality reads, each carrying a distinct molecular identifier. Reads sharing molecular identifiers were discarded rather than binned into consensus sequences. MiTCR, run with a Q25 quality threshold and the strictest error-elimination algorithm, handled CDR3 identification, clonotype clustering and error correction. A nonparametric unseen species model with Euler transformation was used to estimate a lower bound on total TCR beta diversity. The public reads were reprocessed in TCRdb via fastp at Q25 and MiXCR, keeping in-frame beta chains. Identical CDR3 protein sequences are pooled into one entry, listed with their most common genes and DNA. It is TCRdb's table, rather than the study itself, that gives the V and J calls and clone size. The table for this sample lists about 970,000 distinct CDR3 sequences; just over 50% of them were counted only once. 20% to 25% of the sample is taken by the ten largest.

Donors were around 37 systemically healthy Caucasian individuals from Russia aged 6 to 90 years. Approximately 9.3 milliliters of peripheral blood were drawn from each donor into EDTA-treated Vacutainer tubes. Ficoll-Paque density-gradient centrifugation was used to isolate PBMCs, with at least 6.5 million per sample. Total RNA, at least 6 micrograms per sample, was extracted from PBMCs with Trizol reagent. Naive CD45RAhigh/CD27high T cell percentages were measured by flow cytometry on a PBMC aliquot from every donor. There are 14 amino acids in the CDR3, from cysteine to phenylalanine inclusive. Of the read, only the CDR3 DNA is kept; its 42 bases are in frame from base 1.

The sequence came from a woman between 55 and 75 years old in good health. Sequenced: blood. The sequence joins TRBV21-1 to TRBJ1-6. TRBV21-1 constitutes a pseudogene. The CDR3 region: CASSKCLSRSPLHF. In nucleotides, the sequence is TGTGCCAGCAGCAAATGCCTCTCAAGATCACCCCTCCACTTT.